This T cell receptor beta chain was profiled in a study of Graves' ophthalmopathy and Graves' hyperthyroidism. Of note for this clonotype: Its target is not known.

The study's findings and limits: Most thyroid clonotypes expanded beyond 0.001 frequency were also found in blood.

The V and J ends lost 0 bases and 2 bases respectively, with 12 bases between them. The CDR3 loop spans 16 amino acids. Germline CDR1 reads SGHRS; CDR2 reads YFSETQ. Exclusion applied to patients with other autoimmune diseases, uncontrolled infections, pregnancy or lactation. Diagnosis used clinical symptoms, serum thyroxine, TRAb, thyroid ultrasound and orbital computed tomography. Transcripts of RNA were the source for amplifying TCR beta CDR3 regions. The workflow started with a first-round RT-PCR run with HTBI primers and then moved on to a second-round multiplex PCR. MiXCR was run by TCRdb on the multiplex PCR reads, yielding one entry per CDR3 protein. The sample holds 340,000 or so distinct CDR3 sequences; roughly 15% are singletons and the top ten take about 12%.

The clonotype originates from an adult man with Graves' ophthalmopathy. The sample was peripheral blood. The chain employs TRBV5-1 and TRBJ2-1, with TRBD2 as a possible D gene (6 bases). For the CDR3, the DNA is TGCGCCAGCAGCTTGGAGGGACTCGGGGCCTACAATGAGCAGTTCTTC. Translated, it gives CASSLEGLGAYNEQFF.